The next 26 T cell receptor beta chains were all read from a single sample in a study of blood T cell repertoires in COVID-19. Some clones are missing from TCRdb's copy, which holds only in-frame ones; the method was immunoSEQ multiplex PCR. The table lists 200,000 to 250,000 clones, roughly 88% of them singletons. The sample was peripheral blood. The receptors were gathered from a man older than 75 with acute or convalescent COVID-19.

The rearrangement joins TRBV27 to TRBJ1-4, with D perhaps matching TRBD1 (5 bases). CDR3 length: 13 residues. CDR1 is MNHEY and CDR2 is SMNVEV in the germline V gene (reference sequence). V was shortened by 3 bases and J by 7 bases, with 9 bases between the two germline ends. Here the CDR3 reads CASSLGRREKLFF. DNA for the CDR3: TGTGCCAGCAGTTTGGGGCGACGTGAAAAACTGTTTTTT. Full variable domain (outside the CDR3, taken from reference TRBV27 and TRBJ1-4): EAQVTQNPRYLITVTGKKLTVTCSQNMNHEYMSWYRQDPGLGLRQIYYSMNVEVTDKGDVPEGYKVSRKEKRNFPLILESPSPNQTSLYFCASSLGRREKLFFGSGTQLSVL.

CDR3 amino acids: CASSQDRLYGYTF. The DNA of the CDR3 is TGTGCCAGCAGTCAGGACAGGCTCTATGGCTACACCTTC. This rearrangement joins TRBV12-3 or TRBV12-4 to TRBJ1-2; 7 positions match TRBD1. V was clipped by 5 bases and J by 4 bases; unmatched bases: 4. The CDR3 length is 13 residues.

J is TRBJ1-6 and V is TRBV28; D ambiguous. V shed 2 bases and J shed 4 bases, with 12 bases lying between them. CDR1 and CDR2 from the germline V gene are MDHEN and SYDVKM. The CDR3 contains 16 residues. The CDR3 DNA is TGTGCCAGCAGTTTAATGAGGGCAGATTATAATTCACCCCTCCACTTT. Its protein product is CASSLMRADYNSPLHF. Complete variable domain (other parts from reference TRBV28 and TRBJ1-6): DVKVTQSSRYLVKRTGEKVFLECVQDMDHENMFWYRQDPGLGLRLIYFSYDVKMKEKGDIPEGYSVSREKKERFSLILESASTNQTSMYLCASSLMRADYNSPLHFGNGTRLTVT.

The chain has TRBV4-2 and TRBJ1-1, with 9 bases matching TRBD1. V was pared by 0 bases and J by 9 bases, with 5 bases of the junction left unmatched. CDR3 size: 14 residues. Germline V gene lookup returns CDR1 LGHNA and CDR2 YNFKEQ. The CDR3 nucleotides are TGTGCCAGCAGCCAAGAGGGGACAGGGAGGAAAGCTTTCTTT. It encodes CASSQEGTGRKAFF.

The chain employs TRBV2 and TRBJ1-2, with D possibly being TRBD1 (6 bases). This CDR3 is 15 amino acids long. Germline CDR1 reads SNHLY; CDR2 reads FYNNEI. The V end was cut by 1 base, the J end by 4 bases, with 13 bases between. Here the CDR3 reads CASSEELTGTYGYTF. Written as DNA, the CDR3 is TGTGCCAGCAGTGAAGAGCTCACAGGGACCTATGGCTACACCTTC.

V gene TRBV28 combines with J gene TRBJ2-7; possibly TRBD2 for D (6 bases). The CDR3 spans 17 residues. Germline CDR1 MDHEN, CDR2 SYDVKM. V was clipped by 5 bases and J by 4 bases, with 24 bases between them. The CDR3 DNA is TGTGCCAGCAGTCCGTTGACCCCCGGGACTGCTCTTTACGAGCAGTACTTC. It is translated as CASSPLTPGTALYEQYF.

The V and J genes are TRBV15 and TRBJ2-7; D ambiguous. V was cut by 3 bases and J by 3 bases, with 6 bases left in between. The germline V gene has CDR1 LNHNV and CDR2 YYDKDF (reference sequence). The CDR3 sequence is 12 residues long. CDR3 sequence (DNA): TGTGCCACCAGCAGGTCGTACTACGAGCAGTACTTC. Encoded protein: CATSRSYYEQYF.

This clone was recorded only once. V and J are TRBV19 and TRBJ2-5; perhaps TRBD1 as D (5 bases). Germline-derived CDR1 and CDR2 are LNHDA and SQIVND (reference sequence). The V end lost 4 bases, the J end lost 0 bases, and 6 bases lay between the germline ends. The CDR3 is 13 amino acids. DNA for the CDR3: TGTGCCAGTAGTAGACAGCACCAAGAGACCCAGTACTTC. It specifies CASSRQHQETQYF. The full variable domain, completed using reference TRBV19 and TRBJ2-5, is DGGITQSPKYLFRKEGQNVTLSCEQNLNHDAMYWYRQDPGQGLRLIYYSQIVNDFQKGDIAEGYSVSREKKESFPLTVTSAQKNPTAFYLCASSRQHQETQYFGPGTRLLVL.

V gene TRBV3-1 (or the pseudogene TRBV3-2) combines with J gene TRBJ1-3, with TRBD1 identical over 7 bases. V dropped 5 bases and J dropped 5; count of bases not matched to a gene: 6. The CDR3 contains 14 residues. CDR1 LGHDT and CDR2 YNNKEL come from the germline V gene (reference sequence). CDR3 nucleotides: TGTGCCAGCAGCTCCGGGACAGCAAGAAACACCATATATTTT. Its protein is CASSSGTARNTIYF.

The chain couples TRBV7-9 to TRBJ1-6, with 10 positions matching TRBD1. The germline V gene has CDR1 SEHNR and CDR2 FQNEAQ (reference sequence). After removal of 5 bases from V and 8 bases from J, the junction contained 9 bases not matched to a gene. The CDR3 consists of 16 residues. The CDR3 loop is CASSPMGTGDHSPLHF. The CDR3 DNA is TGTGCCAGCAGCCCAATGGGGACAGGGGATCATTCACCCCTCCACTTT. The whole variable domain, remainder taken from reference TRBV7-9 and TRBJ1-6, is DTGVSQNPRHKITKRGQNVTFRCDPISEHNRLYWYRQTLGQGPEFLTYFQNEAQLEKSRLLSDRFSAERPKGSFSTLEIQRTEQGDSAMYLCASSPMGTGDHSPLHFGNGTRLTVT.

The J gene is TRBJ1-1, the V gene TRBV28, with D perhaps matching TRBD1 (5 bases). CDR3 length: 14 residues. Germline-derived CDR1 and CDR2 are MDHEN and SYDVKM. V lost 7 bases and J lost 5, with 17 bases in between. The CDR3 sequence is CASTRLGGSTEAFF. CDR3 sequence (DNA): TGTGCCAGCACCCGCCTGGGGGGTTCTACTGAAGCTTTCTTT.

This chain uses TRBV3-1 (or the pseudogene TRBV3-2) with TRBJ1-2; D is unresolved. The CDR3 consists of 13 residues. The germline CDR1 and CDR2 sequences are LGHDT and YNNKEL (reference sequence). V was pared by 0 bases and J by 8 bases, with 10 bases between. The CDR3 coding sequence is TGTGCCAGCAGCCAAGATAGGCTAGTCGGCTACACCTTC. This translates into CASSQDRLVGYTF.

The chain uses TRBV5-6 and TRBJ1-5, with 9 bases fitting TRBD1. The CDR3 extends over 14 amino acids. Germline trimming cut 4 bases from V and 7 bases from J; bases unmatched to any gene: 6. Germline CDR1 is SGHDT and CDR2 is YYEEEE. The CDR3: CASSIGQGRQPQHF. The CDR3 DNA follows: TGTGCCAGCAGCATTGGACAGGGGAGGCAGCCCCAGCATTTT.

V and J are TRBV12-5 and TRBJ2-7; maybe TRBD1 (5 bases). Trimming pared 1 base from V and 0 bases from J, leaving 7 bases between. The length of the CDR3 is 14 residues. CDR1 LGHNT and CDR2 FRNRAP come from the germline V gene. The CDR3: CASGLDRLSYEQYF. CDR3 DNA: TGTGCTAGTGGTTTGGACAGGCTCTCCTACGAGCAGTACTTC.

V and J are TRBV19 and TRBJ1-5; 11 bases agree with TRBD1. Germline V CDR1 and CDR2: LNHDA, SQIVND (reference sequence). This CDR3 has 15 residues. Germline trimming cut 3 bases from V and 4 bases from J; bases unmatched to any gene: 2. CDR3 protein: CASSIGTGGNQPQHF. DNA for the CDR3: TGTGCCAGTAGTATTGGGACAGGGGGGAATCAGCCCCAGCATTTT.

The gene calls are TRBV3-1 (or the pseudogene TRBV3-2) and TRBJ2-7; D unclear. This CDR3 contains 14 residues. Germline V gene data show CDR1 as LGHDT and CDR2 as YNNKEL (reference sequence). Trimming removed 4 bases from V and 0 bases from J, with 10 bases in between. CDR3 loop: CASSPDGSSYEQYF. DNA for the CDR3: TGTGCCAGCAGCCCAGACGGTAGCTCCTACGAGCAGTACTTC.

V is TRBV4-3 and J is TRBJ2-5; 7 bases align to TRBD2. The CDR3 length is 14 residues. The J segment lost 7 bases and the V segment lost 1 base, leaving 6 bases of the junction unmatched. Germline CDR1 LGHNA, CDR2 YSLEER. CDR3 nucleotides: TGCGCCAGCAGCCAAGGAGCGACTAGCCGGACCCAGTACTTC. Amino acid sequence: CASSQGATSRTQYF.

This clone appeared once. V is TRBV3-1 (or the pseudogene TRBV3-2) and J is TRBJ2-4, with a possible D match to TRBD1 (6 bases). CDR1 is LGHDT and CDR2 is YNNKEL in the germline V gene (reference sequence). The CDR3 is 18 amino acids. Trimming shortened V by 1 base and J by 0 bases, and 16 bases separated the two germline ends. The CDR3 spells CASSQGGGQFLAKNIQYF. The CDR3 nucleotides are TGTGCCAGCAGCCAAGGAGGAGGACAGTTCCTAGCCAAAAACATTCAGTACTTC.

CDR3 in DNA: TGTGCCAGCAGTGCCGGACAGATCACTGAAGCTTTCTTT. Its translation is CASSAGQITEAFF. This rearrangement joins TRBV27 to TRBJ1-1, with a weak D call TRBD1 (6 bases). The germline V and J ends were trimmed by 5 bases and 4 bases, with 11 bases remaining between them. The CDR3 has 13 residues. The germline gives CDR1 MNHEY, CDR2 SMNVEV (reference sequence).

This rearrangement joins TRBV13 to TRBJ1-4; TRBD1 might be the D (5 bases). The CDR3 extends over 14 amino acids. In germline, CDR1 is PRHDT, CDR2 FYEKMQ (reference sequence). V lost 3 bases and J 8 bases, leaving 13 bases between the germline ends. In DNA, the CDR3 is TGTGCCAGCAGCTTCAGGGTAGAAGGAGAAAAACTGTTTTTT. The encoded protein is CASSFRVEGEKLFF.

CDR3 sequence: CASSTRQGMNTEAFF. In nucleotides, the CDR3 is TGTGCCAGTAGTACCCGACAGGGGATGAACACTGAAGCTTTCTTT. This sequence joins TRBV19 and TRBJ1-1; TRBD1 aligns across 8 bases. V lost 4 bases, J lost 0 bases, and 4 bases stayed unmatched. The CDR3 extends over 15 amino acids. Germline V CDR1 and CDR2: LNHDA, SQIVND (reference sequence).

This clone was recorded many times. V gene TRBV18 combines with J gene TRBJ1-1; tentatively, D is TRBD1 (5 bases). Germline V gene lookup returns CDR1 KGHSH and CDR2 LQKENI. V was shortened by 2 bases and J by 8 bases, with 15 bases between the two germline ends. The CDR3 loop spans 14 amino acids. The CDR3 protein is CASSPGEVTAEAFF. CDR3 nucleotide sequence: TGTGCCAGCTCACCAGGAGAGGTGACAGCCGAAGCTTTCTTT.

The rearrangement joins TRBV3-1 (or the pseudogene TRBV3-2) to TRBJ1-1; TRBD1 matches at 10 bases. The CDR3 runs 16 residues. J lost 4 bases, V lost 2 bases, and 7 bases had no gene match. Germline V gene lookup returns CDR1 LGHDT and CDR2 YNNKEL (reference sequence). CDR3 loop: CASSQIRTGGSTEAFF. CDR3 in DNA: TGTGCCAGCAGCCAAATAAGGACAGGGGGATCCACTGAAGCTTTCTTT.

The CDR3: CASSLETTGREYF. The CDR3 DNA sequence: TGTGCCAGCAGTTTAGAGACGACAGGGAGAGAGTACTTC. This rearrangement joins TRBV12-3 or TRBV12-4 to TRBJ2-7, with 7 bases fitting TRBD1. Trimming cost V 1 base and J 11 bases; bases outside gene matches: 8. The CDR3 is 13 residues long.

This chain links TRBV19 with TRBJ1-5; perhaps TRBD1 as D (5 bases). The germline gives CDR1 LNHDA, CDR2 SQIVND (reference sequence). V was cut by 5 bases and J by 7 bases, with 15 bases left in between. This CDR3 has 14 amino acids. CDR3 DNA sequence: TGTGCCAGTAGTCCCGGCGGGGCCCGACAGCCCCAGCATTTT. Translated, it gives CASSPGGARQPQHF.

The genes are TRBV27 and TRBJ2-3, with 12 bases aligning to TRBD2. Trimming cost V 6 bases and J 8 bases; bases outside gene matches: 9. The CDR3 sequence is 15 residues long. CDR1 and CDR2 from the germline V gene are MNHEY and SMNVEV (reference sequence). The CDR3 nucleotides read TGTGCCAGCAGACCTAGGCGACTAGCGGGAGTTACGCAGTATTTT. Its protein product is CASRPRRLAGVTQYF.